This T cell receptor (beta chain) was profiled in a study of blood T cells in healthy people across ages. Regarding the study as a whole: It was found that TCR beta diversity correlated strongly with the percentage of naive T cells. While age rose, TCR beta diversity per million T cells dropped in a roughly linear way.

Primers used in a second PCR of roughly 6 to 11 cycles were a sample-barcoded 5' primer and a J-beta primer mix. The study obtained at least 3 million CDR3-containing paired-end reads from every sample. MiXCR, applied by TCRdb to the 5' RACE reads, yields one record per CDR3 protein. Altogether roughly 1.7 million distinct CDR3 sequences are present, 34% being singletons, with the ten largest covering about 10%. Regarding this clonotype: Its antigen remains unknown.

The clonotype was recovered from a woman aged 25 to 39 in good health. Source material: blood.

CDR3 coding DNA: TGTGCCAGCAGACCAACGGACATCTCCTACGAGCAGTACTTC. It yields the protein CASRPTDISYEQYF. This sequence joins TRBV27 and TRBJ2-7; a weak D match, TRBD1 (5 bases). This CDR3 is built from 14 residues. The germline gives CDR1 MNHEY, CDR2 SMNVEV (reference sequence). V gave up 6 bases and J gave up 0 bases, with 12 bases separating them.